These T cell receptor beta chains were read from a single sample in a study of T-cell reconstitution after alpha-beta-depleted transplantation in children. Via MiXCR, TCRdb re-called the PCR reads, giving one row per CDR3 protein. Of a few hundred thousand distinct CDR3 sequences listed, 25% to 30% are singletons. The sequenced sample was PBMCs, obtained before TCRalphabeta/CD19-depleted stem cell transplant. Every receptor here comes from a boy in the first two years of life with Wiskott-Aldrich syndrome, due to receive a stem cell transplant. CDR3s include the opening cysteine and the closing phenylalanine or tryptophan. A D gene is named only where the DNA matches it firmly. For some rows the clone size is stated as once, few or many, or as a class when expanded; others skip it.

v_gene	d_gene	abundance	j_gene	CDR3nt	CDR3aa
TRBV9	TRBD1	few	TRBJ1-3	TGTGCCAGCACGAGGGGGCTTCCGAGCTCTGGAAACACCATATATTTT	CASTRGLPSSGNTIYF
TRBV11-1	TRBD2	-	TRBJ2-5	TGTGCCAGCAGCAACCGACTAGCGGGAGGGCCGGGGCAAGAGACCCAGTACTTC	CASSNRLAGGPGQETQYF
TRBV10-3	TRBD2	few	TRBJ2-7	TGTGCCATCACCCAGGGAGCGGGAAAGGGCTACGAGCAGTACTTC	CAITQGAGKGYEQYF
TRBV28	-	-	TRBJ1-3	TGTGCCAGCAGATCAGACAGGATCATTGGAAACACCATATATTTT	CASRSDRIIGNTIYF
TRBV29-1	-	-	TRBJ1-2	TGCAGCGTCCAGGGTACTAACTATGGCTACACCTTC	CSVQGTNYGYTF
TRBV5-1	TRBD1	-	TRBJ2-5	TGCGCCAGCAGCTTCATGCCCGGACAGGGCCAAGAGACCCAGTACTTC	CASSFMPGQGQETQYF
TRBV7-2	TRBD1	-	TRBJ2-5	TGTGCCAGCAGCTTAAGACAGGGTCGAGGGACCCAGTACTTC	CASSLRQGRGTQYF
TRBV5-1	TRBD2	-	TRBJ2-1	TGCGCCAGCAGCTTGACCGGGACTAGCGCCTACAATGAGCAGTTCTTC	CASSLTGTSAYNEQFF
TRBV3-1	-	-	TRBJ1-1	TGTGCCAGCAGCCAAGTAGGTCCAAGATTTACGACTGAAGCTTTCTTT	CASSQVGPRFTTEAFF
TRBV7-3	-	-	TRBJ2-1	TGTGCCAGCAGTTCTCGACCGTCCCTCGGTAATGAGCAGTTCTTC	CASSSRPSLGNEQFF
TRBV29-1	-	-	TRBJ2-3	TGCAGCGTTGAAGATCGGCCTTTCGCCAAGACAGATACGCAGTATTTT	CSVEDRPFAKTDTQYF
TRBV7-3	-	-	TRBJ2-3	TGTGCCAGCGGTTTGGGGGCAGGGGGCACAGATACGCAGTATTTT	CASGLGAGGTDTQYF
TRBV6-1	TRBD1	-	TRBJ1-1	TGTGCCAGCAGCTCCCACCCATCTAGGACAGGGATAAAGAACACTGAAGCTTTCTTT	CASSSHPSRTGIKNTEAFF
TRBV6-5	TRBD1	few	TRBJ2-2	TGTGCCAGCAGGGCGGGACAGGTCTTAAAGACCGGGGAGCTGTTTTTT	CASRAGQVLKTGELFF
TRBV5-6	TRBD2	-	TRBJ2-1	TGTGCCAGCAGCGCGGGGACTAGCGGGAGGAAATGGAATGAGCAGTTCTTC	CASSAGTSGRKWNEQFF
TRBV28	-	-	TRBJ2-2	TGTGCCAGCAGTTTTTTCGGAGCCGGGGAGCTGTTTTTT	CASSFFGAGELFF
TRBV12-3/TRBV12-4	-	few	TRBJ1-5	TGTGCCAGCAGTTTATTTGCAGCAGATAGCAATCAGCCCCAGCATTTT	CASSLFAADSNQPQHF
TRBV15	-	-	TRBJ1-2	TGTGCCACCAGCAGGAAAATAGACAGTGTTTCCTATGGCTACACCTTC	CATSRKIDSVSYGYTF
TRBV20-1	-	-	TRBJ2-2	TGCAGTGCTAGAGATCCTGGGGGAGTAGGCACCGGGGAGCTGTTTTTT	CSARDPGGVGTGELFF
TRBV28	-	-	TRBJ2-7	TGTGCCAGCAGTTTGGGAGGACAGTACGAGCAGTACTTC	CASSLGGQYEQYF
TRBV28	-	-	TRBJ2-7	TGTGCCAGCAGTCCCGTCGGTACTGCCTACGAGCAGTACTTC	CASSPVGTAYEQYF
TRBV5-1	TRBD2	-	TRBJ2-2	TGCGCCAGCAGCTTGAAGGGACTAGCGGGCGGATACACCGGGGAGCTGTTTTTT	CASSLKGLAGGYTGELFF